Shown below are 3 T cell receptor beta chains from a single sample sequenced in a study of blood T cell repertoires in COVID-19. TCRdb's copy holds only in-frame clones and misses some; the assay was immunoSEQ multiplex PCR. This sample carries approximately 270,000 clones, around 82% of them seen once, and the ten largest clones take 0.87%. The sequencing sample was made of peripheral blood. The origin of the receptors is a human donor with COVID-19, enrolled during active disease. The donor label of this sample is uncertain.

The chain couples TRBV4-2 to TRBJ2-1; 10 bases line up with TRBD2. V was pared by 5 bases and J by 9 bases, with 10 bases of the junction left unmatched. CDR3 length: 15 residues. Looked up from germline, CDR1 is LGHNA and CDR2 is YNFKEQ. CDR3 in amino acids: CASSFPSGSSGEQFF. The CDR3, as DNA: TGTGCCAGCAGCTTCCCTAGCGGGAGTTCAGGTGAGCAGTTCTTC.

This clone occurred a few times. V gene TRBV4-2 combines with J gene TRBJ1-6; 9 nucleotides line up with TRBD1. Germline CDR1 is LGHNA and CDR2 is YNFKEQ. The junction had 11 bases not matched to a gene; V was cut back by 1 base and J by 7 bases. The CDR3 consists of 18 residues. CDR3 sequence: CASSQVGTGPYLNSPLHF. DNA for the CDR3: TGTGCCAGCAGCCAAGTTGGGACAGGGCCTTACCTGAATTCACCCCTCCACTTT.

The J gene is TRBJ2-7, the V gene TRBV5-1, with D possibly TRBD2 on 5 matching bases. V dropped 2 bases and J dropped 3 bases, with 12 bases sitting between them. The germline CDR1 and CDR2 sequences are SGHRS and YFSETQ. The CDR3 covers 14 residues. CDR3 nucleotide sequence: TGCGCCAGCAGCTTATCGCCCGGGAACTACGAGCAGTACTTC. Its translation is CASSLSPGNYEQYF.